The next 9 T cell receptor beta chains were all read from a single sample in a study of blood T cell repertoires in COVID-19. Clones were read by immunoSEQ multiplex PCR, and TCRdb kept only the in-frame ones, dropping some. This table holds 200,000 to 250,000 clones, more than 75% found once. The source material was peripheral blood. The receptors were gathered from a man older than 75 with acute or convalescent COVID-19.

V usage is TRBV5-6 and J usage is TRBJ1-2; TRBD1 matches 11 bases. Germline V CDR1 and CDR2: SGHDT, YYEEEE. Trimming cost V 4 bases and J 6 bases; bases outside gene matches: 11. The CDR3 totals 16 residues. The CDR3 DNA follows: TGTGCCAGCAGCCCCCCGGACAGGGGGCGCATCGATGGCTACACCTTC. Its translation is CASSPPDRGRIDGYTF.

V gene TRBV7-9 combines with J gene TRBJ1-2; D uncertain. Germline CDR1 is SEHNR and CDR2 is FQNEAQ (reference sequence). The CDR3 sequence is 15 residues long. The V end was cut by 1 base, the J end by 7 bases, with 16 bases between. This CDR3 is CASSLGLGGSGGYTF. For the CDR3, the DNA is TGTGCCAGCAGCTTAGGGTTGGGTGGAAGCGGTGGCTACACCTTC.

Here the CDR3 reads CAWSSSGGVSPLHF. The CDR3 DNA reads TGTGCCTGGAGTTCTTCTGGCGGGGTCTCACCCCTCCACTTT. The V and J genes are TRBV30 and TRBJ1-6; D not certain. The V gene's germline CDR1 is GTSNPN and CDR2 SVGIG (reference sequence). V lost 2 bases to trimming and J lost 10 bases, with 15 bases between them. This CDR3 contains 14 residues.

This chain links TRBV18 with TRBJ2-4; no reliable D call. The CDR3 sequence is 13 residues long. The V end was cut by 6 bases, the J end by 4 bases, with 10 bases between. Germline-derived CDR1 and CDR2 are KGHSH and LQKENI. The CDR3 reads CASSKPAKNIQYF. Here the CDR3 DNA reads TGTGCCAGCTCCAAGCCCGCTAAAAACATTCAGTACTTC. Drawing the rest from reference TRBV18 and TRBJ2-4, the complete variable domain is NAGVMQNPRHLVRRRGQEARLRCSPMKGHSHVYWYRQLPEEGLKFMVYLQKENIIDESGMPKERFSAEFPKEGPSILRIQQVVRGDSAAYFCASSKPAKNIQYFGAGTRLSVL.

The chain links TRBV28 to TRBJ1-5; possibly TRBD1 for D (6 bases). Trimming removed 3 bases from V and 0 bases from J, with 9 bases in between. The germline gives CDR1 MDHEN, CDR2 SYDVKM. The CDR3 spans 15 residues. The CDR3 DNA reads TGTGCCAGCAGTTTTCAGGGGCGTAGCAATCAGCCCCAGCATTTT. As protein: CASSFQGRSNQPQHF.

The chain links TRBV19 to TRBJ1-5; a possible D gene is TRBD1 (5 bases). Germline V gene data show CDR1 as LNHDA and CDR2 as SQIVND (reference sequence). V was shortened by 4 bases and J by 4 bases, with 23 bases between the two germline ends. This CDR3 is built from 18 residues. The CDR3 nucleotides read TGTGCCAGTAGTAAACGATATGGGACTAACAGCAATAATCAGCCCCAGCATTTT. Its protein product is CASSKRYGTNSNNQPQHF. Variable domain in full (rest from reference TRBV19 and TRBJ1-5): DGGITQSPKYLFRKEGQNVTLSCEQNLNHDAMYWYRQDPGQGLRLIYYSQIVNDFQKGDIAEGYSVSREKKESFPLTVTSAQKNPTAFYLCASSKRYGTNSNNQPQHFGDGTRLSIL.

The DNA of the CDR3 is TGTGCCAGCAGCCCCGGACAGGGGGGTAGGGCCACTGAAGCTTTCTTT. This codes for CASSPGQGGRATEAFF. The genes are TRBV14 and TRBJ1-1; 10 bases match TRBD1. The V and J ends lost 4 bases and 4 bases, in that order; junction bases with no gene match: 9. CDR3 length equals 16 residues. CDR1 is SGHDN and CDR2 is FVKESK in the germline V gene.

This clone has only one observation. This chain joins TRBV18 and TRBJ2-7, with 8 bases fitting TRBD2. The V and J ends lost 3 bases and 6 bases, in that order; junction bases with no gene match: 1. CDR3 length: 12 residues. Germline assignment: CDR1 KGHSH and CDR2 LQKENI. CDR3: CASSPSGSEQYF. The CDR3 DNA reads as TGTGCCAGCTCACCGAGCGGGAGCGAGCAGTACTTC.

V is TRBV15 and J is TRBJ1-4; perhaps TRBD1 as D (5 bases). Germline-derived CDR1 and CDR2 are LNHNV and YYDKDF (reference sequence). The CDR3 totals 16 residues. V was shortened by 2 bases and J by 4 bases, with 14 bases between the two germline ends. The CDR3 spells CATSRPGLLLNEKLFF. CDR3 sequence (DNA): TGTGCCACCAGCAGACCGGGACTCCTTCTTAATGAAAAACTGTTTTTT.